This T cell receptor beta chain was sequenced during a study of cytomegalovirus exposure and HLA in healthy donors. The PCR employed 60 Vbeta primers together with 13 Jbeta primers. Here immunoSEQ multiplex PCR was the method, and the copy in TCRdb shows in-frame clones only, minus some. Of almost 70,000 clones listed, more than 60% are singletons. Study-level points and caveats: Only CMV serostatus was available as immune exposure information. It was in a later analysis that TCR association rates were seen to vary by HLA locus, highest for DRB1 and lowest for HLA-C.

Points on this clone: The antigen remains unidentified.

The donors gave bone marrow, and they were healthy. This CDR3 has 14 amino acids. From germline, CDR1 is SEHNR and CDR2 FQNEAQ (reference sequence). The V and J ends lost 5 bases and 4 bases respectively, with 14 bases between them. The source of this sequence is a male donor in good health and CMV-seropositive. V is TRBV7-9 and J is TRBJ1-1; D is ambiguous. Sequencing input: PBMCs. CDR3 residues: CASSTWAGLTEAFF. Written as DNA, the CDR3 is TGTGCCAGCAGCACCTGGGCAGGCCTCACTGAAGCTTTCTTT. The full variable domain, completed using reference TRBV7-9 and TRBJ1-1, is DTGVSQNPRHKITKRGQNVTFRCDPISEHNRLYWYRQTLGQGPEFLTYFQNEAQLEKSRLLSDRFSAERPKGSFSTLEIQRTEQGDSAMYLCASSTWAGLTEAFFGQGTRLTVV.